This T cell receptor (beta chain) is drawn from a study of blood T cell repertoires in COVID-19. Repertoires were generated with immunoSEQ multiplex PCR, while TCRdb's copy carries only in-frame clones and drops some. This table has approximately 120,000 clones, roughly 83% appearing once. This clone was picked up a small number of times. Looked up from germline, CDR1 is SGHTA and CDR2 is FQGTGA. The CDR3 has 18 amino acids. V gave up 1 base and J gave up 6 bases; unmatched junction bases: 10. Sequencing was performed on peripheral blood. The sequence derives from a human donor in a cohort sampled during active COVID-19. The chain links TRBV7-3 to TRBJ2-2; 11 bases are a match to TRBD2. CDR3 DNA sequence: TGTGCCAGCAGCTTAATGGGCTCGGGGACTAGCGGTTCCGGGGAGCTGTTTTTT. Translated, it gives CASSLMGSGTSGSGELFF.